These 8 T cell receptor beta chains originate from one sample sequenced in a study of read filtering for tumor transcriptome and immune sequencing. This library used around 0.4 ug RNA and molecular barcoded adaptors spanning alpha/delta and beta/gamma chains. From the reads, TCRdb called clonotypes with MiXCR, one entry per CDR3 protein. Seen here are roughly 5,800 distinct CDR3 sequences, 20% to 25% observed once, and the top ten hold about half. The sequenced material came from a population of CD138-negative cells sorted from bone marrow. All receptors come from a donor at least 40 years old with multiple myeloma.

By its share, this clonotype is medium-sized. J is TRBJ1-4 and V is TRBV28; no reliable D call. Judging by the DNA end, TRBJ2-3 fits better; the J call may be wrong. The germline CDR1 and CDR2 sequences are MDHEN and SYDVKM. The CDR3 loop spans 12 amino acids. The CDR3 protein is CASSLSTDTQYF. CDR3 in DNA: TGTGCCAGCAGTTTATCCACAGATACGCAGTATTTT.

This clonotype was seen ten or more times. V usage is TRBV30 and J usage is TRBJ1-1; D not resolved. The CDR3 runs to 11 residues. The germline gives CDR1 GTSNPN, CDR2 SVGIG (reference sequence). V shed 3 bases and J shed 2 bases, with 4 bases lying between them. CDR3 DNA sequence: TGTGCCTGGAGGACAAACACTGAAGCTTTCTTT. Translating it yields CAWRTNTEAFF.

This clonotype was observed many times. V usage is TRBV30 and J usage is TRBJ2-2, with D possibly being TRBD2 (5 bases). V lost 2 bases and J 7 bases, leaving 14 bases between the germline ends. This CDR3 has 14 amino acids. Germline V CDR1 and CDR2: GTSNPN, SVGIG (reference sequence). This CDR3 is CAWSLERPGGELFF. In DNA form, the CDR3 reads TGTGCCTGGAGTCTGGAGCGGCCAGGCGGGGAGCTGTTTTTT. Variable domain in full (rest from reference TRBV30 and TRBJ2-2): SQTIHQWPATLVQPVGSPLSLECTVEGTSNPNLYWYRQAAGRGLQLLFYSVGIGQISSEVPQNLSASRPQDRQFILSSKKLLLSDSGFYLCAWSLERPGGELFFGEGSRLTVL.

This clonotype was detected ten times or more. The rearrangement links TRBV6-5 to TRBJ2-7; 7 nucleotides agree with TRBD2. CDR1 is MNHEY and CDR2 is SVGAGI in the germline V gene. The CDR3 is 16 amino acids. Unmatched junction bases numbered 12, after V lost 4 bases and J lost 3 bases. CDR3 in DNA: TGTGCCAGCAGTTCCTCGGGGACTACCGGGGGCTACGAGCAGTACTTC. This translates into CASSSSGTTGGYEQYF.

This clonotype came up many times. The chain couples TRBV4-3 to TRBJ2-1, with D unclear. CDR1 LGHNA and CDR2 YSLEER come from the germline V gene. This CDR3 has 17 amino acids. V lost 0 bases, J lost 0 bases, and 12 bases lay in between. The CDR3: CASSQELLFSSYNEQFF. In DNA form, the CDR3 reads TGCGCCAGCAGCCAAGAATTACTATTCAGCTCCTACAATGAGCAGTTCTTC.

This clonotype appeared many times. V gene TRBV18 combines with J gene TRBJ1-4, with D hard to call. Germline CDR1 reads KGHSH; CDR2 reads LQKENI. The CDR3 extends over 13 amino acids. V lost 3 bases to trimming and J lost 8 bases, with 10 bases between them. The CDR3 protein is CASSPSYNEKLFF. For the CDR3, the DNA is TGTGCCAGCTCACCCTCATATAACGAAAAACTGTTTTTT.

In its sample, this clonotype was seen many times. The CDR3 here is CASRGLAGLETQYF. CDR3 nucleotide sequence: TGTGCCAGCAGAGGACTAGCGGGGCTCGAGACCCAGTACTTC. The chain couples TRBV6-6 to TRBJ2-5; 12 nucleotides match TRBD2. The CDR3 has 14 residues. V lost 6 bases to trimming and J lost 5 bases; unmatched junction nucleotides: 4. Germline V CDR1 and CDR2: MNHNY, SVGAGI (reference sequence).

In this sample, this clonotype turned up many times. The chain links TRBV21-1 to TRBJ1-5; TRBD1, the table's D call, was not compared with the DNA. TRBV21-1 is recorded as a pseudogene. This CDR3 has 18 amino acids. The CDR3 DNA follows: TGTGCCAGCAGCAAAGGACCGGGACAGCCCGATTGTAGTCAGCCCCAGCATTTT. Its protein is CASSKGPGQPDCSQPQHF.